One and the same sample provided the 23 T cell receptor beta chains below, sequenced in a study of cytomegalovirus exposure and HLA in healthy donors. Amplification used 60 Vbeta primers and 13 Jbeta primers. TCRdb's table, derived via immunoSEQ multiplex PCR, lists solely in-frame clones and lacks some. The sample features around 100,000 clones, with 3.4% in its top ten. Sequenced input: PBMCs. All receptors derive from a woman aged 30 to 39 in good health and CMV-seronegative.

V gene TRBV6-1 combines with J gene TRBJ2-3; perhaps TRBD2 as D (5 bases). The germline gives CDR1 MNHNS, CDR2 SASEGT. With 2 bases removed from V and 5 bases from J, the gap between germline ends came to 17 bases. The CDR3 extends over 16 amino acids. DNA for the CDR3: TGTGCCAGCAGTGAACACGTGGGAGAGTTTGGAGATACGCAGTATTTT. This codes for CASSEHVGEFGDTQYF.

This sequence joins TRBV5-3 and TRBJ2-1; 12 nucleotides match TRBD2. TRBV5-3 is flagged as an ORF with uncertain function. CDR3 size: 16 residues. J lost 7 bases, V lost 0 bases, and 5 bases had no gene match. CDR3 sequence (DNA): TGTGCCAGAAGCTTGGATTTGACTAGCGGGAGAAATGAGCAGTTCTTC. The encoded protein is CARSLDLTSGRNEQFF.

This chain uses TRBV28 with TRBJ2-2; 7 bases agree with TRBD1. The V and J ends lost 3 bases and 7 bases, in that order; junction bases with no gene match: 2. Germline-derived CDR1 and CDR2 are MDHEN and SYDVKM. The CDR3 runs 13 residues. CDR3 loop: CASSLGQNGELFF. The CDR3 DNA follows: TGTGCCAGCAGTTTGGGACAGAACGGGGAGCTGTTTTTT.

The V and J genes are TRBV5-4 and TRBJ2-3; D gene ambiguous. Germline CDR1 reads SGHNT; CDR2 reads YYREEE (reference sequence). V was cut by 4 bases and J by 2 bases, with 14 bases left in between. The CDR3 is 15 residues long. The CDR3 bases are TGTGCCAGCAGCCACGGTTCGATTTACACAGATACGCAGTATTTT. Protein sequence: CASSHGSIYTDTQYF.

This rearrangement joins TRBV28 to TRBJ2-7; tentatively, D is TRBD2 (6 bases). Germline V gene data show CDR1 as MDHEN and CDR2 as SYDVKM. The CDR3 is 13 amino acids. The ends were cut back, 6 bases at V and 2 bases at J, with 11 bases in the middle. CDR3 DNA: TGTGCCAGCAGCCACGGGACTCCCTACGAGCAGTACTTC. Encoded protein: CASSHGTPYEQYF.

The genes are TRBV19 and TRBJ1-1; no firm D call. The CDR3 totals 11 residues. CDR1 is LNHDA, CDR2 SQIVND, per germline (reference sequence). The germline V and J ends were trimmed by 9 bases and 7 bases, with 12 bases remaining between them. The CDR3 coding sequence is TGTGCCAGCAAATACGGGATTGAAGCTTTCTTT. This translates into CASKYGIEAFF.

The chain has TRBV11-2 and TRBJ2-7, with D uncertain. Trimming took off 5 bases at V and 7 bases at J, with 12 bases between the two ends. The CDR3 length is 12 residues. Germline V gene data show CDR1 as SGHAT and CDR2 as FQNNGV. This chain's CDR3 is CASSPTNREQYF. In DNA, the CDR3 is TGTGCCAGCAGCCCCACTAATCGAGAGCAGTACTTC.

J is TRBJ2-3 and V is TRBV14; perhaps TRBD2 as D (5 bases). V was trimmed by 0 bases and J by 8 bases, leaving 12 bases between them. This CDR3 spans 14 amino acids. The germline V gene has CDR1 SGHDN and CDR2 FVKESK. CDR3 amino acids: CASSQEDWPGTQYF. The DNA for the CDR3 is TGTGCCAGCAGCCAAGAGGACTGGCCAGGTACGCAGTATTTT.

The chain couples TRBV4-1 to TRBJ2-5, with 15 bases lining up with TRBD2. The V gene end was trimmed by 3 bases and the J gene end by 3 bases; junction bases not matched to a gene: 11. CDR1 and CDR2 from the germline V gene are MGHRA and YSYEKL. This CDR3 is 19 amino acids long. CDR3 coding DNA: TGCGCCAGCAGCCATCCCGGACTAGCGGGAGGGCCAGGGAAAGAGACCCAGTACTTC. Translated: CASSHPGLAGGPGKETQYF.

This chain connects TRBV28 to TRBJ2-1, with 12 bases that match TRBD2. The CDR3 has 18 amino acids. V shed 6 bases and J 0 bases; nucleotides not matched to a gene: 9. Germline CDR1 is MDHEN and CDR2 is SYDVKM. The CDR3 is CASSLGLAGLSSYNEQFF. In nucleotides, the CDR3 is TGTGCCAGCAGCTTAGGACTAGCGGGATTAAGCTCCTACAATGAGCAGTTCTTC.

In regard to this clone: At one end, the junction sequence differs from germline, possibly due to a read error. The chain links TRBV28 to TRBJ1-3; D possibly corresponds to TRBD1 (5 bases). The CDR3 sequence is 15 residues long. Germline V gives CDR1 MDHEN, CDR2 SYDVKM. The CDR3 sequence: CANSRGRGSGNTIYF. Written as DNA, the CDR3 is TGTGCCAACAGTCGGGGGAGGGGCTCTGGAAACACCATATATTTT.

This chain connects TRBV9 to TRBJ2-7; D may be TRBD2 (5 bases). Germline V gene lookup returns CDR1 SGDLS and CDR2 YYNGEE. V dropped 3 bases and J dropped 7 bases, with 8 bases sitting between them. This CDR3 is built from 11 residues. CDR3 nucleotides: TGTGCCAGCAGCGACAGCGGTGAGCAGTACTTC. Its translation: CASSDSGEQYF.

The chain employs TRBV6-5 and TRBJ2-5; possible D gene TRBD1, 6 bases. The CDR3 spans 14 residues. Trimming removed 2 bases from V and 5 bases from J, with 12 bases in between. Germline V gives CDR1 MNHEY, CDR2 SVGAGI. In nucleotides, the CDR3 is TGTGCCAGCAGTTACCTCCAGGGGTGGGAGACCCAGTACTTC. It is translated as CASSYLQGWETQYF.

The chain employs TRBV4-2 and TRBJ2-7; 9 nucleotides match TRBD1. The CDR3 consists of 15 residues. Germline loops: CDR1 LGHNA, CDR2 YNFKEQ. Losses at the gene ends were 3 bases for V and 4 bases for J; bases not matched to a gene: 7. CDR3 in amino acids: CASSQDRGYLYEQYF. As DNA, the CDR3 is TGTGCCAGCAGCCAGGACAGGGGTTACCTTTACGAGCAGTACTTC.

This chain joins TRBV11-2 and TRBJ2-7, with 10 bases aligning to TRBD2. CDR3 length: 15 amino acids. The ends lost 5 bases at V and 2 bases at J; junction bases unmatched: 6. CDR1 is SGHAT, CDR2 FQNNGV, per germline. For the CDR3, the DNA is TGTGCCAGCAGCCAGAGGACTAGCGGCCCCTACGAGCAGTACTTC. It encodes CASSQRTSGPYEQYF.

The V call is TRBV15, the J call TRBJ1-4; a possible D gene is TRBD1 (6 bases). Germline V gene sequence: CDR1 LNHNV, CDR2 YYDKDF (reference sequence). Deletions cut 1 base from V and 2 bases from J, with 11 bases between. This CDR3 region has 16 residues. CDR3 sequence: CATSRGQGHTNEKLFF. CDR3 DNA: TGTGCCACCAGCAGAGGCCAGGGGCATACTAATGAAAAACTGTTTTTT.

The chain has TRBV19 and TRBJ2-2; D might be TRBD1 (6 bases). The CDR3 has 16 residues. Germline lookup yields CDR1 LNHDA and CDR2 SQIVND (reference sequence). Trimming took off 1 base at V and 0 bases at J, with 9 bases between the two ends. The CDR3 protein is CASSIGDTPNTGELFF. In DNA, the CDR3 is TGTGCCAGTAGTATAGGGGACACCCCGAACACCGGGGAGCTGTTTTTT.

About this clone: One end of the junction varies from germline; a read error may be responsible. The chain has TRBV7-7 and TRBJ2-3; D ambiguous. This CDR3 contains 13 residues. Germline lookup yields CDR1 SSHAT and CDR2 FNYEAQ (reference sequence). This CDR3 reads CASSLNRADTQYF. The CDR3 bases are TGTGCTAGCAGCTTAAACCGGGCAGATACGCAGTATTTT.

This chain joins TRBV6-1 and TRBJ1-2; TRBD1 is a possible D gene (5 bases). Trimming left V 7 bases short and J 6 bases short, with 15 bases between. Looked up from germline, CDR1 is MNHNS and CDR2 is SASEGT. The CDR3 contains 13 residues. CDR3 sequence: CASNPTGEHGYTF. The CDR3 nucleotides are TGTGCCAGCAACCCAACGGGGGAGCATGGCTACACCTTC.

V gene TRBV6-1 combines with J gene TRBJ1-5; a weak D match, TRBD1 (6 bases). Germline assignment: CDR1 MNHNS and CDR2 SASEGT. Trimming removed 2 bases at V and 5 bases at J, with 13 bases between. This CDR3 is 15 amino acids long. For the CDR3, the DNA is TGTGCCAGCAGTGAATTTGAAGGGGGTCATCAGCCCCAGCATTTT. Translated: CASSEFEGGHQPQHF.

This chain joins TRBV25-1 and TRBJ1-1; D call uncertain. The CDR3 runs 14 residues. The V end was cut by 2 bases, the J end by 1 base, with 8 bases between. Germline V CDR1 and CDR2: MGHDK, SYGVNS. The CDR3, as DNA: TGTGCCAGCAGTGAAGTTGGCAGGAACACTGAAGCTTTCTTT. This gives the protein CASSEVGRNTEAFF. The full variable domain, with the rest looked up from reference TRBV25-1 and TRBJ1-1, is EADIYQTPRYLVIGTGKKITLECSQTMGHDKMYWYQQDPGMELHLIHYSYGVNSTEKGDLSSESTVSRIRTEHFPLTLESARPSHTSQYLCASSEVGRNTEAFFGQGTRLTVV.

The V and J genes are TRBV19 and TRBJ2-1; the match to TRBD2 covers 11 bases. CDR3 length: 15 residues. The V and J ends lost 3 bases and 8 bases, in that order; junction bases with no gene match: 6. Per the germline V gene, CDR1 is LNHDA and CDR2 is SQIVND (reference sequence). CDR3 residues: CASSILAGGVHEQFF. In DNA form, the CDR3 reads TGTGCCAGTAGTATCTTAGCGGGAGGGGTCCATGAGCAGTTCTTC.

The chain recombines TRBV5-5 with TRBJ2-2; D is ambiguous. CDR1 and CDR2 (germline): SGHKS, YYEKEE (reference sequence). CDR3 size: 13 residues. Trimming shortened V by 4 bases and J by 3 bases, and 7 bases separated the two germline ends. As DNA, the CDR3 is TGTGCCAGCAGCCGGGTCCACACCGGGGAGCTGTTTTTT. Residues: CASSRVHTGELFF. Looking up the rest from reference TRBV5-5 and TRBJ2-2 gives the full variable domain: DAGVTQSPTHLIKTRGQQVTLRCSPISGHKSVSWYQQVLGQGPQFIFQYYEKEERGRGNFPDRFSARQFPNYSSELNVNALLLGDSALYLCASSRVHTGELFFGEGSRLTVL.